This T cell receptor beta chain was sequenced for a study of response to subunit inactivated influenza vaccine. General study points: The authors proposed limited new T cell recruitment per seasonal influenza vaccination.

Regarding this clonotype: The antigen is not known.

CDR3 size: 10 residues. V was shortened by 0 bases and J by 5 bases, with 1 base between the two germline ends. Per the germline V gene, CDR1 is SQVTM and CDR2 is ANQGSEA. A single record per CDR3 protein comes from TCRdb applying MiXCR to the RT-PCR reads. The sample includes some 600,000 distinct CDR3 sequences, around 13% of them seen just once. The chain joins TRBV29-1 to TRBJ2-5; D is ambiguous. This TCR came from a man in his fifties or sixties who received an inactivated influenza vaccine. Sequencing used PBMCs from blood, obtained less than 15 days before vaccination. CDR3 DNA sequence: TGCAGCGTTGAAGACGAGACCCAGTACTTC. Translation: CSVEDETQYF.